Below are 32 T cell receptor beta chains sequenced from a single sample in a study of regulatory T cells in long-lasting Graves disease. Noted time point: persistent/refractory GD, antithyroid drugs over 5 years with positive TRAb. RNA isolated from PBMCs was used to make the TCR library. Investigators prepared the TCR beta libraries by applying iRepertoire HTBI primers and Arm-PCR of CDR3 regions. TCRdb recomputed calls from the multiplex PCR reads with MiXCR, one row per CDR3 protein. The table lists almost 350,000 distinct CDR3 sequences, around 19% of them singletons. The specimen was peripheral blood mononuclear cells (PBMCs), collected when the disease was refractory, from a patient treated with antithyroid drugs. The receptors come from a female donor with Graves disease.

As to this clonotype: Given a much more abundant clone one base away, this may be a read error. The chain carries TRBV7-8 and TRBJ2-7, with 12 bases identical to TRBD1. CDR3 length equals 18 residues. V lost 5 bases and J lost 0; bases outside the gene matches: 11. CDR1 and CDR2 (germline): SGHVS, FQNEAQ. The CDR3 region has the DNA TGTGCCAGCAGCCCGGGACAGGGGGCTATAAGCTTCTCCTACGAGCAGTACTTC. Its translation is CASSPGQGAISFSYEQYF.

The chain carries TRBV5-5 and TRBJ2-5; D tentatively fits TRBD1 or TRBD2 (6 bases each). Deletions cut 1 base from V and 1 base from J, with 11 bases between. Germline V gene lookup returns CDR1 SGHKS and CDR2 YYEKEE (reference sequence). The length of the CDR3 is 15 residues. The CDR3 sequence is CASSLLGGTQETQYF. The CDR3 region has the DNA TGTGCCAGCAGCTTGTTAGGGGGGACCCAAGAGACCCAGTACTTC.

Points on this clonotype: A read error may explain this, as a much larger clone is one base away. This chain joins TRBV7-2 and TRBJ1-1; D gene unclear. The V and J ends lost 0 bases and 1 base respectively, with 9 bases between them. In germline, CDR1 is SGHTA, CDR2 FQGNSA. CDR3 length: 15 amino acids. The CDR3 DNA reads TGTGCCAGCAGCTTAGCGCGGGGTCCGAACACTGAAGCTTTCTTT. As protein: CASSLARGPNTEAFF.

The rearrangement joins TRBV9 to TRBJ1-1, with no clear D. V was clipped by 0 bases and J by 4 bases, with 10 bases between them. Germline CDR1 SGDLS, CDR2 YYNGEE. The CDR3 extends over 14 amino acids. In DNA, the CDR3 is TGTGCCAGCAGCGTAGACCGCCCGGGCACTGAAGCTTTCTTT. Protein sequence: CASSVDRPGTEAFF.

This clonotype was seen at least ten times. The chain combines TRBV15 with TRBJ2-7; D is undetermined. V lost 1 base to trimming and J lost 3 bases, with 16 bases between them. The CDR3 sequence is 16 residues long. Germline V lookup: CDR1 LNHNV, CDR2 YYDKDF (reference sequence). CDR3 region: CATSRGGGRWDYEQYF. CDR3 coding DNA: TGTGCCACCAGCAGAGGTGGCGGTAGGTGGGACTACGAGCAGTACTTC. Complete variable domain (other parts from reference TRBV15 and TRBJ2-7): DAMVIQNPRYQVTQFGKPVTLSCSQTLNHNVMYWYQQKSSQAPKLLFHYYDKDFNNEADTPDNFQSRRPNTSFCFLDIRSPGLGDTAMYLCATSRGGGRWDYEQYFGPGTRLTVT.

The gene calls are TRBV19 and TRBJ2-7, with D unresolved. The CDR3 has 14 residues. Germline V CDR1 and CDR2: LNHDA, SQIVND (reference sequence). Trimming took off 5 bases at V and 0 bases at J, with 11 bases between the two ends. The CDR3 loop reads CASSGFTNSYEQYF. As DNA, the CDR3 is TGTGCCAGTAGTGGCTTTACGAACTCCTACGAGCAGTACTTC.

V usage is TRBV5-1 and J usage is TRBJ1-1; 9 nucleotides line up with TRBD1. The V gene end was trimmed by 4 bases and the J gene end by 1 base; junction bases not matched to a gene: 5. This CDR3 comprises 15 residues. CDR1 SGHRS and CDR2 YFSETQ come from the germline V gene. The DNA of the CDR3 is TGCGCCAGCAGCCCACGGACAGGGGAGAACACTGAAGCTTTCTTT. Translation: CASSPRTGENTEAFF.

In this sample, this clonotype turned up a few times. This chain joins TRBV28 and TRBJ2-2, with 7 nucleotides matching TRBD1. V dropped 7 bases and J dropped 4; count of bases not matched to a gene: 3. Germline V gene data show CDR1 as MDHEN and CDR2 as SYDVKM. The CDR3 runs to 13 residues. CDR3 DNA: TGTGCCAGCAAGACAGGGTCCACCGGGGAGCTGTTTTTT. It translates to CASKTGSTGELFF. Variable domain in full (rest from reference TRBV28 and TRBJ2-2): DVKVTQSSRYLVKRTGEKVFLECVQDMDHENMFWYRQDPGLGLRLIYFSYDVKMKEKGDIPEGYSVSREKKERFSLILESASTNQTSMYLCASKTGSTGELFFGEGSRLTVL.

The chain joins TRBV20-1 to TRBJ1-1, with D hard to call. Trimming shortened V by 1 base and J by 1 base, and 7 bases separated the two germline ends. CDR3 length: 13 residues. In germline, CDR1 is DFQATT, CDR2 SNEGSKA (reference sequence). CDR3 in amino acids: CSARVTGNTEAFF. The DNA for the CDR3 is TGCAGTGCTAGAGTCACGGGGAACACTGAAGCTTTCTTT.

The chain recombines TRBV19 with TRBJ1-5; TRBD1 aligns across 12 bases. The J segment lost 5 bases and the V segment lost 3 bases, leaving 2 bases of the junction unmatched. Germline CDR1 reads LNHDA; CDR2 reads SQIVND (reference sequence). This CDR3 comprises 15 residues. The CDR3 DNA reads TGTGCCAGTAGTATCGGGACAGGGGGCTATCAGCCCCAGCATTTT. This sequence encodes CASSIGTGGYQPQHF.

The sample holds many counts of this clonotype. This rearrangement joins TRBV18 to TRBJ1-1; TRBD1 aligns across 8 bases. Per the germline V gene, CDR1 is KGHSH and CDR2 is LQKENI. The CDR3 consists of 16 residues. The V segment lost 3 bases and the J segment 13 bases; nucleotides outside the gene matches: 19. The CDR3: CASSPPTRTGRRLVFF. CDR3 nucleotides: TGTGCCAGCTCACCGCCTACCAGGACAGGGCGCAGGTTGGTTTTCTTT.

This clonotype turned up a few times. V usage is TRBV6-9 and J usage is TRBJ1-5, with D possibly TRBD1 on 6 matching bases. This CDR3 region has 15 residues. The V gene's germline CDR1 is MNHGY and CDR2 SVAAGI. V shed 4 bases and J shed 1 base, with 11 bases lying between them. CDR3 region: CASSSGDPSNQPQHF. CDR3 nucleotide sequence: TGTGCCAGCAGTTCAGGGGATCCGAGCAATCAGCCCCAGCATTTT.

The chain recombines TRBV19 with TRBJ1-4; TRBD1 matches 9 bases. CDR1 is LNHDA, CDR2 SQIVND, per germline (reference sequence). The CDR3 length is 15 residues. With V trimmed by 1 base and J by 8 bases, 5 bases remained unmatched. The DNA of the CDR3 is TGTGCCAGTAGTATAGGAGGACAGGGGAACGAAAAACTGTTTTTT. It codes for CASSIGGQGNEKLFF.

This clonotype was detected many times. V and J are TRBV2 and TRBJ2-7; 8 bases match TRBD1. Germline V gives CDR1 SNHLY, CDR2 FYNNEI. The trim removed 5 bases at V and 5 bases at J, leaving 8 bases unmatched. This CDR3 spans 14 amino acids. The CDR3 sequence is CASSPLTTGDEQYF. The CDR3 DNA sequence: TGTGCCAGCAGTCCCCTTACGACAGGGGACGAGCAGTACTTC.

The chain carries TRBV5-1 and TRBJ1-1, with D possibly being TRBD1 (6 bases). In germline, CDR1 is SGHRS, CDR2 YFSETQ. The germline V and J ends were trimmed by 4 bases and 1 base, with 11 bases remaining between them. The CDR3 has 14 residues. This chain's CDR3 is CASSTEGENTEAFF. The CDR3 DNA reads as TGCGCCAGCAGCACGGAGGGGGAGAACACTGAAGCTTTCTTT.

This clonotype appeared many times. The DNA of the CDR3 is TGTGCCAGCAGCTCTATTTCAAGGAAGCGGGAGGGCCTACCACAAGAGACCCAGTACTTC. This translates into CASSSISRKREGLPQETQYF. The chain has TRBV7-9 and TRBJ2-5, with 10 bases identical to TRBD2. Trimming took 4 bases from V and 2 from J; bases not matched to a gene: 19. In germline, CDR1 is SEHNR, CDR2 FQNEAQ (reference sequence). The length of the CDR3 is 20 residues.

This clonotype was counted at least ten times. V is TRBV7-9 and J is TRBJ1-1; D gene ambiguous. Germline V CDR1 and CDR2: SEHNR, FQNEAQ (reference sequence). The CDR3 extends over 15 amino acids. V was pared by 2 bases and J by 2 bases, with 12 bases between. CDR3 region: CASSLFGLGNTEAFF. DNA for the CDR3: TGTGCCAGCAGCTTATTTGGGTTGGGCAACACTGAAGCTTTCTTT.

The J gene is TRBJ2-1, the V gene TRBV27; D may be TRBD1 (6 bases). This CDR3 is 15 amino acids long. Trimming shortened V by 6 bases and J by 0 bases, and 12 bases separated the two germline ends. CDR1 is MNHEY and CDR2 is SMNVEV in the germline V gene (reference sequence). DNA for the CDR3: TGTGCCAGCAGACAGGGCGTTAGCTCCTACAATGAGCAGTTCTTC. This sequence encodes CASRQGVSSYNEQFF.

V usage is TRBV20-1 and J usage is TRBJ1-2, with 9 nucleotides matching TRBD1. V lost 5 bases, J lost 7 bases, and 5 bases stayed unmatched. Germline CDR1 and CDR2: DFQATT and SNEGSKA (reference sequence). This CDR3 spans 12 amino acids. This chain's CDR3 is CSAFRQGGGYTF. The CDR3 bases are TGCAGTGCTTTCAGACAGGGGGGTGGCTACACCTTC.

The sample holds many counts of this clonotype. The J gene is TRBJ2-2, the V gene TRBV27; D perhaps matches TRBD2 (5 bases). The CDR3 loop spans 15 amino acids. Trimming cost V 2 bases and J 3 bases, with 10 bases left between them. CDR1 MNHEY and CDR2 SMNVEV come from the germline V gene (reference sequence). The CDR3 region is CASSLLGEYTGELFF. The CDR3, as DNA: TGTGCCAGCAGTTTACTCGGGGAATACACCGGGGAGCTGTTTTTT.

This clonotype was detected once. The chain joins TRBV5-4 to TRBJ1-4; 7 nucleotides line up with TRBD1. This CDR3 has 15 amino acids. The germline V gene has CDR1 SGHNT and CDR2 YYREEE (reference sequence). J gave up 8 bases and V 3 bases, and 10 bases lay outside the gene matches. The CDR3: CASSSGGALGEKLFF. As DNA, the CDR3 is TGTGCCAGCAGCTCAGGGGGGGCACTAGGCGAAAAACTGTTTTTT.

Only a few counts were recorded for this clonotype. The CDR3 DNA reads as TGCAGTGCCCAGACAGGGGGCCATTACGAGCAGTACTTC. This sequence encodes CSAQTGGHYEQYF. The chain joins TRBV20-1 to TRBJ2-7; TRBD1 matches at 10 bases. Germline V gene data show CDR1 as DFQATT and CDR2 as SNEGSKA (reference sequence). V gave up 6 bases and J gave up 4 bases; unmatched junction bases: 6. This CDR3 comprises 13 residues.

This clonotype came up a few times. CDR3 loop: CSVDKGRGTEAFF. CDR3 sequence (DNA): TGCAGCGTTGATAAGGGGCGGGGAACTGAAGCTTTCTTT. The rearrangement uses TRBV29-1 and TRBJ1-1; the D gene is possibly TRBD1 (5 bases). Trimming took off 3 bases at V and 5 bases at J, with 13 bases between the two ends. The CDR3 covers 13 residues. Germline V gene lookup returns CDR1 SQVTM and CDR2 ANQGSEA.

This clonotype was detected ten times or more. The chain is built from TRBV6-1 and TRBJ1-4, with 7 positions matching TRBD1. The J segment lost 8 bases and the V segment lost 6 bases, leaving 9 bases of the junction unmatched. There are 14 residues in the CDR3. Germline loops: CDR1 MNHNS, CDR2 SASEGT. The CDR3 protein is CASRPRGGGEKLFF. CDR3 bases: TGTGCCAGCAGACCCAGGGGGGGAGGAGAAAAACTGTTTTTT.

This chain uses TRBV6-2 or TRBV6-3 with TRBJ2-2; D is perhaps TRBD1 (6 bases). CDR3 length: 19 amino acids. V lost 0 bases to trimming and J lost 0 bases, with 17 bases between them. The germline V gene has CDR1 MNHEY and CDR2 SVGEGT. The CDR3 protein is CASSYSGVTGPANTGELFF. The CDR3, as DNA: TGTGCCAGCAGTTACTCGGGGGTAACAGGGCCCGCGAACACCGGGGAGCTGTTTTTT.

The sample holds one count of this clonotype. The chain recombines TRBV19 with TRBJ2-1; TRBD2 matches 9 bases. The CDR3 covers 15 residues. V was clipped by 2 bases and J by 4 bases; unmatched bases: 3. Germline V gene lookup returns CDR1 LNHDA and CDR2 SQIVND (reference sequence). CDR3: CASSIMSGGYNEQFF. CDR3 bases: TGTGCCAGTAGTATAATGAGCGGGGGGTACAATGAGCAGTTCTTC. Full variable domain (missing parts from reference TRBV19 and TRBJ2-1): DGGITQSPKYLFRKEGQNVTLSCEQNLNHDAMYWYRQDPGQGLRLIYYSQIVNDFQKGDIAEGYSVSREKKESFPLTVTSAQKNPTAFYLCASSIMSGGYNEQFFGPGTRLTVL.

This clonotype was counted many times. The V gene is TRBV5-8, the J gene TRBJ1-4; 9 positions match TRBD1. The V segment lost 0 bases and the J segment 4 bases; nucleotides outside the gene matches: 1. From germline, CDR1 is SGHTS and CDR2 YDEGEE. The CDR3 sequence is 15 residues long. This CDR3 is CASSLGTGDNEKLFF. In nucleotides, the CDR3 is TGTGCCAGCAGCTTGGGGACAGGGGATAATGAAAAACTGTTTTTT.

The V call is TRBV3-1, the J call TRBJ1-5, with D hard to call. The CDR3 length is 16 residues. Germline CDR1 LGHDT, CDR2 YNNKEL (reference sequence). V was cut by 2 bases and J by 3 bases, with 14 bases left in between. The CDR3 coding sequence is TGTGCCAGCAGCCAAAGTACAACGGAATACAATCAGCCCCAGCATTTT. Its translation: CASSQSTTEYNQPQHF.

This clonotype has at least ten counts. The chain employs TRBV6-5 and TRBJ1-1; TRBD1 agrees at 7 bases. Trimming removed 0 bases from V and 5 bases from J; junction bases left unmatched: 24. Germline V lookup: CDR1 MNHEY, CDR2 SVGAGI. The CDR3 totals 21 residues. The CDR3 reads CASSYSLRLNLKTGRRTEAFF. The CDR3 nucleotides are TGTGCCAGCAGTTACTCGCTTCGACTGAACCTGAAGACAGGGAGGAGGACTGAAGCTTTCTTT.

CDR3 protein: CASSLRQAEPQHF. The DNA of the CDR3 is TGTGCCAGCAGCTTGAGACAGGCCGAGCCCCAGCATTTT. The rearrangement joins TRBV11-3 to TRBJ1-5, with a tentative D call TRBD1 (6 bases). In germline, CDR1 is SGHNT, CDR2 YENEEA. With 3 bases removed from V and 8 bases from J, the gap between germline ends came to 11 bases. The CDR3 runs to 13 residues.

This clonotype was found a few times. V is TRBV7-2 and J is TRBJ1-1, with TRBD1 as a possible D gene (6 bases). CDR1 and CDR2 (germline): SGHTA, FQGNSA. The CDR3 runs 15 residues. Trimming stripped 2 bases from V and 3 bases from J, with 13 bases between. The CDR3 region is CASSLKYRVDTEAFF. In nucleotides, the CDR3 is TGTGCCAGCAGCTTAAAGTACAGGGTGGACACTGAAGCTTTCTTT.

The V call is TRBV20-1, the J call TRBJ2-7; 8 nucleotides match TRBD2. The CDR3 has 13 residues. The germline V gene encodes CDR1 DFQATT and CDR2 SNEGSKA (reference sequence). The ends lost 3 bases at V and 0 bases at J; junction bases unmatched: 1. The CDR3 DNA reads TGCAGTGCTAGGGGACTAGTCTCCTACGAGCAGTACTTC. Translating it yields CSARGLVSYEQYF.